This is a list of T cell receptor beta chains from one sample in a study of cytomegalovirus exposure and HLA in healthy donors. Generated by immunoSEQ multiplex PCR, the TCRdb table keeps only in-frame clones and is missing some. This sample contains about 140,000 clones. The material sequenced was PBMCs. The receptors shown here come from a woman aged 18-29 years in good health and CMV-seronegative. Each CDR3 is given with its conserved first and last residue. Fields, in order: V gene, J gene, D gene, CDR3 DNA, CDR3 protein. A D gene is named only where the DNA matches it firmly.

V gene: TRBV29-1
J gene: TRBJ2-3
D gene: NA
CDR3 DNA: TGCAGCGTTCAGCGGCTCCTCGTTCCAGATACGCAGTATTTT
CDR3 protein: CSVQRLLVPDTQYF

V gene: TRBV4-2
J gene: TRBJ1-6
D gene: NA
CDR3 DNA: TGTGCCAGCAGCCCCCGACAGGTTTGGAATTCACCCCTCCACTTT
CDR3 protein: CASSPRQVWNSPLHF

V gene: TRBV5-4
J gene: TRBJ1-3
D gene: NA
CDR3 DNA: TGTGCCAGCAGCTTGTGGGTCAGGGGCTCTGGAAACACCATATATTTT
CDR3 protein: CASSLWVRGSGNTIYF

V gene: TRBV9
J gene: TRBJ1-3
D gene: NA
CDR3 DNA: TGTGCCAGCAGCGAGAGGCCAGCGGGGGGGCCCTTAAACACCATATATTTT
CDR3 protein: CASSERPAGGPLNTIYF

V gene: TRBV30
J gene: TRBJ1-1
D gene: NA
CDR3 DNA: TGTGCCTGGAGTGCGGGGGGGGGCACTGAAGCTTTCTTT
CDR3 protein: CAWSAGGGTEAFF

V gene: TRBV19
J gene: TRBJ1-2
D gene: NA
CDR3 DNA: TGTGCCAGTAGTATACCCGGGTACTATGGCTACACCTTC
CDR3 protein: CASSIPGYYGYTF

V gene: TRBV2
J gene: TRBJ1-5
D gene: NA
CDR3 DNA: TGTGCCAGCAATCCGGACGGCCCCGGGGAGCCCCAGCATTTT
CDR3 protein: CASNPDGPGEPQHF

V gene: TRBV7-6
J gene: TRBJ2-7
D gene: TRBD1
CDR3 DNA: TGTGCCAGCAGCCTTCTGGGGACAGGCCACTACGAGCAGTACTTC
CDR3 protein: CASSLLGTGHYEQYF

V gene: TRBV6-1
J gene: TRBJ1-1
D gene: NA
CDR3 DNA: TGTGCCAGCGACAGGTCGAACACTGAAGCTTTCTTT
CDR3 protein: CASDRSNTEAFF

V gene: TRBV28
J gene: TRBJ1-2
D gene: TRBD1
CDR3 DNA: TGTGCCAGCAGTTTAGGAGGGGGCCGGGACTATGGCTACACCTTC
CDR3 protein: CASSLGGGRDYGYTF

V gene: TRBV15
J gene: TRBJ1-3
D gene: TRBD1
CDR3 DNA: TGTGCCACCAGCAGGGACAGGGGTATGGACACCATATATTTT
CDR3 protein: CATSRDRGMDTIYF

V gene: TRBV6-1
J gene: TRBJ2-2
D gene: TRBD2
CDR3 DNA: TGTGCCAGCAGTGACCCCGGGACTAGCGGGCCCAACACCGGGGAGCTGTTTTTT
CDR3 protein: CASSDPGTSGPNTGELFF

V gene: TRBV7-2
J gene: TRBJ2-2
D gene: NA
CDR3 DNA: TGTGCCAGCAGCTTAGCTAGGCAGGTGGTCGGGGAGCTGTTTTTT
CDR3 protein: CASSLARQVVGELFF

V gene: TRBV5-1
J gene: TRBJ2-3
D gene: TRBD1
CDR3 DNA: TGCGCCAGCAGCTTGCAGGGGGCGGTAGATACGCAGTATTTT
CDR3 protein: CASSLQGAVDTQYF

V gene: TRBV6-1
J gene: TRBJ2-3
D gene: TRBD1
CDR3 DNA: TGTGCCAGCAGGCGACAGGGGGCCGCAGATACGCAGTATTTT
CDR3 protein: CASRRQGAADTQYF

V gene: TRBV30
J gene: TRBJ2-7
D gene: TRBD1
CDR3 DNA: TGTGCCTGGAGTGTACGGGGGACAGGGTTTTACGAGCAGTACTTC
CDR3 protein: CAWSVRGTGFYEQYF

V gene: TRBV5-1
J gene: TRBJ2-7
D gene: TRBD2
CDR3 DNA: TGCGCCAGCAGCTTGGGGGGGACTAGCGCCCTCGAGCAGTACTTC
CDR3 protein: CASSLGGTSALEQYF

V gene: TRBV7-3
J gene: TRBJ1-2
D gene: NA
CDR3 DNA: TGTGCCAGCAGCCCCGACAAGGACTATGGCTACACCTTC
CDR3 protein: CASSPDKDYGYTF

V gene: TRBV9
J gene: TRBJ2-1
D gene: NA
CDR3 DNA: TGTGCCAGCAGCGTGGGGAGGGGGTCCTACAATGAGCAGTTCTTC
CDR3 protein: CASSVGRGSYNEQFF

V gene: TRBV19
J gene: TRBJ1-2
D gene: TRBD1
CDR3 DNA: TGTGCCAGTAGTACTCAGGCCTGGGACAGGTCGGAGAATGGCTACACCTTC
CDR3 protein: CASSTQAWDRSENGYTF

V gene: TRBV25-1
J gene: TRBJ1-6
D gene: NA
CDR3 DNA: TGTGCCAGCAGTGCCCCTTTGAGGACCCTCCACTTT
CDR3 protein: CASSAPLRTLHF

V gene: TRBV7-8
J gene: TRBJ2-2
D gene: NA
CDR3 DNA: TGTGCCAGCAGCACAACCGGGGATCACCCCGGGGAGCTGTTTTTT
CDR3 protein: CASSTTGDHPGELFF

V gene: TRBV7-9
J gene: TRBJ1-1
D gene: NA
CDR3 DNA: TGTGCCAGCAGTCCGAAACAGCGGCTGAACACTGAAGCTTTCTTT
CDR3 protein: CASSPKQRLNTEAFF

V gene: TRBV6-1
J gene: TRBJ2-7
D gene: TRBD2
CDR3 DNA: TGTGCCAGCAGTGCGAATCTAGCGGGGGAGCAGTACTTC
CDR3 protein: CASSANLAGEQYF

V gene: TRBV5-6
J gene: TRBJ2-1
D gene: TRBD2
CDR3 DNA: TGTGCCAGCAGCTTCCTAGCGGGAGGTCGGAATGAGCAGTTCTTC
CDR3 protein: CASSFLAGGRNEQFF

V gene: TRBV27
J gene: TRBJ2-2
D gene: TRBD2
CDR3 DNA: TGTGCCAGCAGTCTAGCGGGTGCGAACACCGGGGAGCTGTTTTTT
CDR3 protein: CASSLAGANTGELFF